A single sample is the source of the 17 T cell receptor beta chains below, sequenced in a study of T cells in localized non-small cell lung cancer. Sequenced by immunoSEQ multiplex PCR; TCRdb stores in-frame clones only, minus some. Here the sample spans about 76,000 clones, roughly 83% being singletons. The source material was peripheral blood, sampled before any cancer treatment. The receptor source for this set is a female donor of 60 years or more with stage I lung adenocarcinoma.

This chain joins TRBV30 and TRBJ1-2; 7 bases are a match to TRBD1. V trimming: 4 bases; J trimming: 0 bases; junction bases outside the gene matches: 2. Germline CDR1 GTSNPN, CDR2 SVGIG (reference sequence). This CDR3 has 13 amino acids. For the CDR3, the DNA is TGTGCCTGGATGGACAGGTCTAACTATGGCTACACCTTC. Residues: CAWMDRSNYGYTF.

The chain joins TRBV15 to TRBJ1-1; 8 bases agree with TRBD1. Germline V lookup: CDR1 LNHNV, CDR2 YYDKDF (reference sequence). This CDR3 region has 15 residues. Trimming cost V 1 base and J 5 bases; bases outside gene matches: 6. CDR3 region: CATSRVSGGRTEAFF. The CDR3, as DNA: TGTGCCACCAGCAGAGTATCAGGGGGCAGGACTGAAGCTTTCTTT.

The genes are TRBV5-1 and TRBJ1-2, with D perhaps TRBD1 (5 bases). V was cut by 4 bases and J by 1 base, with 8 bases left in between. Germline V gene data show CDR1 as SGHRS and CDR2 as YFSETQ. CDR3 size: 13 residues. The CDR3 DNA sequence: TGCGCCAGCAGCCCGGGGGTTAACTATGGCTACACCTTC. Protein: CASSPGVNYGYTF.

V and J are TRBV11-2 and TRBJ2-2; 8 positions match TRBD2. V gave up 2 bases and J gave up 0 bases; unmatched junction bases: 8. The germline V gene has CDR1 SGHAT and CDR2 FQNNGV. The CDR3 spans 18 residues. For the CDR3, the DNA is TGTGCCAGCAGCTTATCTCGGGGGGGCCCCTCGAACACCGGGGAGCTGTTTTTT. This codes for CASSLSRGGPSNTGELFF.

The chain employs TRBV6-1 and TRBJ2-7, with unresolved D. V lost 0 bases and J lost 3, with 12 bases in between. This CDR3 has 15 residues. Germline V gene lookup returns CDR1 MNHNS and CDR2 SASEGT. Here the CDR3 DNA reads TGTGCCAGCAGTGAAGCGCCACGGACCTTCTACGAGCAGTACTTC. Its translation is CASSEAPRTFYEQYF.

V usage is TRBV10-3 and J usage is TRBJ2-2; D is possibly TRBD1 (6 bases). CDR3 length: 14 residues. The V gene lost 6 bases and the J gene lost 1 base, with 9 bases spanning the gap. CDR1 and CDR2 from the germline V gene are ENHRY and SYGVKD. CDR3: CAISGTKNTGELFF. The CDR3 DNA reads TGTGCCATCAGCGGGACAAAGAACACCGGGGAGCTGTTTTTT.

V usage is TRBV19 and J usage is TRBJ1-1; TRBD1 might be the D (5 bases). This CDR3 contains 13 residues. V gave up 8 bases and J gave up 1 base, with 11 bases separating them. The germline V gene has CDR1 LNHDA and CDR2 SQIVND (reference sequence). The DNA of the CDR3 is TGTGCCAGTGGTGGGAGGGGGAACACTGAAGCTTTCTTT. Translated, it gives CASGGRGNTEAFF. The complete variable domain, with remaining parts taken from reference TRBV19 and TRBJ1-1, reads DGGITQSPKYLFRKEGQNVTLSCEQNLNHDAMYWYRQDPGQGLRLIYYSQIVNDFQKGDIAEGYSVSREKKESFPLTVTSAQKNPTAFYLCASGGRGNTEAFFGQGTRLTVV.

This chain connects TRBV9 to TRBJ1-1; D gene unclear. Trimming cost V 2 bases and J 1 base, with 12 bases left between them. Germline CDR1 and CDR2: SGDLS and YYNGEE. The CDR3 sequence is 15 residues long. CDR3: CASSVDGRTNTEAFF. Written as DNA, the CDR3 is TGTGCCAGCAGCGTCGATGGACGGACGAACACTGAAGCTTTCTTT.

This clone was observed a single time. V and J are TRBV13 and TRBJ2-1, with 11 bases identical to TRBD2. The length of the CDR3 is 15 residues. The V gene end was trimmed by 5 bases and the J gene end by 3 bases; junction bases not matched to a gene: 3. In germline, CDR1 is PRHDT, CDR2 FYEKMQ (reference sequence). The CDR3 nucleotides are TGTGCCAGCAGCGAACTAGCGGGGGACTACAATGAGCAGTTCTTC. Amino acid sequence: CASSELAGDYNEQFF.

This rearrangement joins TRBV6-5 to TRBJ2-7; TRBD2 matches 7 bases. The CDR3 contains 13 residues. V lost 8 bases, J lost 3 bases, and 7 bases stayed unmatched. Germline lookup yields CDR1 MNHEY and CDR2 SVGAGI. CDR3 bases: TGTGCCAGCGGGATGGGGGGGTACTACGAGCAGTACTTC. Its protein product is CASGMGGYYEQYF.

The chain is built from TRBV19 and TRBJ1-2; D gene uncertain. Looked up from germline, CDR1 is LNHDA and CDR2 is SQIVND (reference sequence). The CDR3 is 13 amino acids. Trimming removed 9 bases at V and 3 bases at J, with 14 bases between. The CDR3 sequence: CASSGGTYYGYTF. CDR3 bases: TGTGCCAGCTCGGGTGGCACGTACTATGGCTACACCTTC.

V and J are TRBV27 and TRBJ1-3; D is unclear. There are 16 residues in the CDR3. Trimming left V 5 bases short and J 2 bases short, with 16 bases between. From germline, CDR1 is MNHEY and CDR2 SMNVEV (reference sequence). The CDR3, as DNA: TGTGCCAGCAGTCCTTATAACCGGCGAACTGGAAACACCATATATTTT. Amino acid sequence: CASSPYNRRTGNTIYF.

The rearrangement joins TRBV19 to TRBJ2-1, with 7 nucleotides matching TRBD1. Trimming removed 5 bases from V and 6 bases from J; junction bases left unmatched: 13. CDR3 length: 16 amino acids. The germline CDR1 and CDR2 sequences are LNHDA and SQIVND (reference sequence). The CDR3 coding sequence is TGTGCCAGTAGTCGTGGGACAGTCCCTGCCTCCAATGAGCAGTTCTTC. Amino acid sequence: CASSRGTVPASNEQFF.

The J gene is TRBJ1-1, the V gene TRBV9, with 7 bases aligning to TRBD1. Germline CDR1 and CDR2: SGDLS and YYNGEE. After removal of 4 bases from V and 0 bases from J, the junction contained 12 bases not matched to a gene. The CDR3 runs 17 residues. CDR3 nucleotide sequence: TGTGCCAGCAGCTCGTCCCCAGGAGGACAGGTGAACACTGAAGCTTTCTTT. Its translation is CASSSSPGGQVNTEAFF.

The rearrangement joins TRBV9 to TRBJ2-1, with D tentatively TRBD2 (5 bases). CDR3 length equals 15 residues. V dropped 0 bases and J dropped 0 bases, with 7 bases sitting between them. CDR1 is SGDLS and CDR2 is YYNGEE in the germline V gene. The CDR3 nucleotides read TGTGCCAGCAGCGTAGTGGGGAGCTCCTACAATGAGCAGTTCTTC. Protein sequence: CASSVVGSSYNEQFF. Based on the CDR3 plus reference TRBV9 and TRBJ2-1, the full variable domain is DSGVTQTPKHLITATGQRVTLRCSPRSGDLSVYWYQQSLDQGLQFLIQYYNGEERAKGNILERFSAQQFPDLHSELNLSSLELGDSALYFCASSVVGSSYNEQFFGPGTRLTVL.

The chain combines TRBV7-2 with TRBJ2-2; D not resolved. The CDR3 extends over 14 amino acids. V lost 8 bases to trimming and J lost 0 bases, with 10 bases between them. From germline, CDR1 is SGHTA and CDR2 FQGNSA. CDR3 in DNA: TGTGCCAGCGTTGGCCTAGCGAACACCGGGGAGCTGTTTTTT. Translating it yields CASVGLANTGELFF.

The chain couples TRBV19 to TRBJ1-1; D is possibly TRBD1 (6 bases). Germline lookup yields CDR1 LNHDA and CDR2 SQIVND (reference sequence). The V end lost 9 bases, the J end lost 0 bases, and 11 bases lay between the germline ends. This CDR3 spans 13 amino acids. This chain's CDR3 is CASYEGVNTEAFF. CDR3 bases: TGTGCCAGCTATGAGGGGGTGAACACTGAAGCTTTCTTT.